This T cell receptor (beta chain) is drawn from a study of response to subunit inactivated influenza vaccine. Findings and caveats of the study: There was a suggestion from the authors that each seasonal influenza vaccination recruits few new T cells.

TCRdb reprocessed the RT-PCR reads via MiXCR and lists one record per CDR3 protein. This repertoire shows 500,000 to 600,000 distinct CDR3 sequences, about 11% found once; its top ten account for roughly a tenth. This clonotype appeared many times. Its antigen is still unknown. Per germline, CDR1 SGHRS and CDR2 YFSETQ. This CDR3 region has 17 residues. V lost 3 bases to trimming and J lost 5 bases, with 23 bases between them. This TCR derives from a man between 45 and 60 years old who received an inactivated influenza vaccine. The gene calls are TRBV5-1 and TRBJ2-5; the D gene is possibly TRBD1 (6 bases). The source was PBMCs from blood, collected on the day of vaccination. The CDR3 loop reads CASSSPDRLDASETQYF. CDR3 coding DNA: TGCGCCAGCAGCTCTCCGGACAGACTCGACGCCTCGGAGACCCAGTACTTC.